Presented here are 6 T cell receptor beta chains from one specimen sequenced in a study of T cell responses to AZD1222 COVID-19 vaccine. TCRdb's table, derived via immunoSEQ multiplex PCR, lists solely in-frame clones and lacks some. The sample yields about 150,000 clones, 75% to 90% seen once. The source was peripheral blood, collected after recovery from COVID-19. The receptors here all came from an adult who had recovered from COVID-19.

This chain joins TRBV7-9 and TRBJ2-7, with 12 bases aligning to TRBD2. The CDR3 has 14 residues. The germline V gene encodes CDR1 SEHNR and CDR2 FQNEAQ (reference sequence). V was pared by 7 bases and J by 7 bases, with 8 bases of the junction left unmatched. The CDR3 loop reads CASTPGLAGGEQYF. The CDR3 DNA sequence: TGTGCCAGCACTCCGGGACTAGCGGGTGGGGAGCAGTACTTC.

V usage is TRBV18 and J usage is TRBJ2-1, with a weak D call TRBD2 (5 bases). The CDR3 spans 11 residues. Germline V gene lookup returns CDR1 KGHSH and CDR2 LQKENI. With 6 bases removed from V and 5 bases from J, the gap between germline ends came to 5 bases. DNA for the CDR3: TGTGCCAGCTCGCGGGACAATGAGCAGTTCTTC. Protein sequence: CASSRDNEQFF.

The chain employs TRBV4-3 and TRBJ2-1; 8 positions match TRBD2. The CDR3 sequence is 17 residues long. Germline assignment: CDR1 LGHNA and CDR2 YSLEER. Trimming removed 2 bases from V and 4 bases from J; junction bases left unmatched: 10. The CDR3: CASSQSLGAGGYNEQFF. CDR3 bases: TGCGCCAGCAGCCAATCCCTAGGGGCGGGGGGATACAATGAGCAGTTCTTC.

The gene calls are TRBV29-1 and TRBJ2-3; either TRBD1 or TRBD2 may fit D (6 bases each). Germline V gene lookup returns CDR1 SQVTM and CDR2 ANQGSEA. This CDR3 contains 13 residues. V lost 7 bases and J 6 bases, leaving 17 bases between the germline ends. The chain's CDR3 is CSADRRGVDTQYF. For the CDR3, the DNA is TGCAGCGCCGATAGGAGGGGGGTCGATACGCAGTATTTT.

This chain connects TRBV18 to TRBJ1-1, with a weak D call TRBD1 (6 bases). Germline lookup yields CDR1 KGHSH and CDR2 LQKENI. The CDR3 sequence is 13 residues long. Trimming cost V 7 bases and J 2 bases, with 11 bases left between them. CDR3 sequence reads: CASYRQENTEAFF. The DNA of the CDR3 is TGTGCCAGCTACCGACAGGAAAACACTGAAGCTTTCTTT.

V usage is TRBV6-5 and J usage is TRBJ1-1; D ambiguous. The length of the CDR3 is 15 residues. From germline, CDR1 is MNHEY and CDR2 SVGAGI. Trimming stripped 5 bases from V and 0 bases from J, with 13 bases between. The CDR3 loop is CASSPVGGLNTEAFF. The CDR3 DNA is TGTGCCAGCAGTCCGGTTGGAGGGTTGAACACTGAAGCTTTCTTT.